The T cell receptor (beta chain) under discussion was sequenced for a study of blood T cells in healthy people across ages. Across the study: About one barcoded beta molecule per two T cells was captured by template switching.

Sample-barcoded 5' priming and a J-beta primer mix drove a second PCR of about 6 to 12 cycles. Each cDNA molecule received a tag from a template-switch adaptor that had 12 random nucleotides. TCRdb reprocessed the 5' RACE reads with MiXCR, giving one entry per CDR3 protein. The sample comprises some 920,000 distinct CDR3 sequences, 51% of which are singletons, and 20% to 25% rests with the top ten. Germline lookup yields CDR1 SGHRS and CDR2 YFSETQ. V lost 5 bases to trimming and J lost 0 bases, with 10 bases between them. The CDR3 is 14 residues long. The sequence came from a woman aged 55-70 years in good health. Sequenced sample: blood. This chain connects TRBV5-1 to TRBJ2-3; D remains ambiguous. The chain's CDR3 is CASRPTPSTDTQYF. The CDR3 DNA reads as TGCGCCAGCAGACCCACGCCTAGCACAGATACGCAGTATTTT. Looking up the rest from reference TRBV5-1 and TRBJ2-3 gives the full variable domain: KAGVTQTPRYLIKTRGQQVTLSCSPISGHRSVSWYQQTPGQGLQFLFEYFSETQRNKGNFPGRFSGRQFSNSRSEMNVSTLELGDSALYLCASRPTPSTDTQYFGPGTRLTVL.